This T cell receptor beta chain was found in a study of technical replicates of blood from several donors. Here immunoSEQ multiplex PCR was the method, and the copy in TCRdb shows in-frame clones only, minus some. The sample holds roughly 16,000 clones, approximately 87% seen once. Germline CDR1 reads SGHVS; CDR2 reads FQNEAQ. The CDR3 runs to 16 residues. Trimming at V came to 3 bases and at J to 7 bases, leaving 10 bases not matched to a gene. The chain carries TRBV7-8 and TRBJ2-1; 9 positions agree with TRBD2. Specimen: PBMCs. This TCR came from a human donor in good health. CDR3 coding DNA: TGTGCCAGCAGCTTCAGTGCTAGCGGGATACGGAATGAGCAGTTCTTC. It codes for CASSFSASGIRNEQFF.